This TCR beta chain was recovered during a study of T cells in Graves' hyperthyroidism and ophthalmopathy (dated by TCRdb to the late 2010s). For context, the study as a whole: Peripheral blood samples were taken at the time of initial diagnosis, prior to any treatment. For training and testing, the 100 or so patients in the discovery cohort were randomly divided in a 7:3 ratio. A discovery cohort of about a hundred patients, 43 with Graves' ophthalmopathy and approximately 60 with stable Graves' hyperthyroidism, was used to find distinguishing TCR V-J signatures. Once sampling was done, hyperthyroidism patients were given methimazole at a starting dose of 30 mg daily, whereas ophthalmopathy patients were given high-dose intravenous methylprednisolone. Thyroid tissue and blood T-cell repertoires from six or seven Graves' hyperthyroidism patients were also compared in the study. Prospective prediction of ophthalmopathy was tested in an independent validation cohort of 18 hyperthyroidism patients and 17 patients who later progressed to ophthalmopathy. According to the paper, TCR Vbeta CDR3 sequencing was carried out on about 140 peripheral blood samples, which came from under 50 ophthalmopathy, roughly 75 hyperthyroidism and 17 progressor patients.

Amplification of TCR beta CDR3 regions was carried out from RNA transcripts. For the first round of RT-PCR on the TCR CDR3, the HTBI primer set was used together with the Qiagen OneStep RT-PCR kit. Libraries were constructed in a second round of multiplex PCR, after which size selection and purification were performed. Paired-end sequencing of the libraries was performed with 100 bp reads on an Illumina HiSeq2000. Under the source paper's analysis protocol: SOAPnuke was used to process the raw data, with reads discarded if the reads contained adapters or uncalled bases, had a mean Phred below 15, or lacked an exact constant-primer or identifier match. High-quality paired reads were merged using COPE v1.2.5, and each unique nucleotide sequence was defined as a clonotype. MiTCR v1.1 was used to align the clonotypes against IMGT TRBV, TRBD and TRBJ reference segments. Only V-J combinations with frequency above 0.0001, covering about 99% of repertoires, were analysed. A TCS score was defined as the ratio of F50 (clonal expansion) to E x V (chaos), with BLOSUM62-based TCRdist applied between CDR3 peptides within each V-J. Welch's t-statistics and random forest reduced roughly 500 V-J features to 13, which were used in a naive Bayes classifier (R e1071). TCRdb reprocessed the public reads (quality trimming at Q25 with fastp, clone calling with MiXCR) and kept in-frame beta chains. Records with the same CDR3 protein are collapsed into one entry carrying the most frequent genes and DNA. TCRdb's processing, not the study's, gives the V and J calls here. This sample gives under 800,000 distinct CDR3 sequences in total; approximately 15% of them show up just once. Jointly, the top ten make up 10% of the sample.

This clonotype was recorded a few times. The antigen this receptor binds is unknown. Per-base quality was not reported, and no clone a single base away is much larger than it. A patient counted as having stable Graves' hyperthyroidism if no progression to ophthalmopathy occurred over 18 months of follow-up. Hyperthyroidism patients were newly diagnosed, with disease duration under 2 months, and aged 18 to 65 years. The study excluded patients with uncontrolled infections, other autoimmune diseases, pregnancy or lactation. Diagnoses were based on clinical symptoms, serum thyroxine and TRAb, thyroid ultrasound and orbital computed tomography. PBMCs were isolated from more than 9 ml of fresh peripheral blood by Ficoll-Paque density gradient centrifugation. Total RNA was extracted with Trizol reagent, and quality was checked on an Agilent 2100 Bioanalyzer. The study at large found these results: A 13 V-J signature model separated ophthalmopathy from stable hyperthyroidism, with roughly 88% sensitivity and 81.08% specificity in cross-validation and 80%/75% in testing. During validation, the model predicted progression to ophthalmopathy a median of approximately 7 months ahead of onset, with almost 71% sensitivity and more than 72% specificity. Most expanded thyroid clonotypes (frequency above 0.001) were also found in blood, which suggests that blood repertoires may mirror thyroid immune responses. No statistical method was used to set the sample size in advance, and investigators knew the group allocation.

Sequencing was carried out using blood. This clonotype originated in a woman aged 18-29 years with Graves' hyperthyroidism.

The DNA is as follows: TGTGCCAGTACCATAACAGGGGGGGATTCACCCCTCCACTTT. Its protein product is CASTITGGDSPLHF. The sequence links TRBV19 to TRBJ1-6; 8 of the junction bases match TRBD1. Including the terminal cysteine and phenylalanine, the CDR3 comprises 14 residues. Solely the CDR3 DNA is kept, with 42 bases framed from the first base. V is pruned by 7 bases and J by 8 bases, leaving 7 bases of the junction without a gene match. The germline V gene (reference sequence) sets CDR1 to LNHDA and CDR2 to SQIVND.